A selection of T cell receptor beta chains follows, all from one sample in a study of cytomegalovirus exposure and HLA in healthy donors. Assay: immunoSEQ multiplex PCR; the TCRdb copy retains only in-frame clones and omits some. The repertoire consists of around 350,000 clones, with roughly 88% occurring once and the leading ten covering approximately 0.86%. Sequenced sample: PBMCs. Receptors originate from a woman aged 18-30 years in good health and CMV-seronegative. Each CDR3 is given with its conserved first and last residue. A D gene is named only where the DNA matches it firmly. The size of a clone is reported for some rows only, either as once, few or many, or as a class for expanded clones.

TRBD1	TRBV5-1	-	TRBJ1-2	CASSLLRDRAPTGYTF	TGCGCCAGCAGCTTACTCCGGGACAGAGCTCCTACGGGCTACACCTTC
TRBD2	TRBV4-1	-	TRBJ2-5	CASSQGSGTQETQYF	TGCGCCAGCAGCCAAGGTAGCGGGACTCAAGAGACCCAGTACTTC
TRBD2	TRBV4-1	-	TRBJ2-7	CASSQVYGGNEQYF	TGCGCCAGCAGCCAAGTATACGGGGGGAACGAGCAGTACTTC
-	TRBV20-1	-	TRBJ2-1	CSARPVPEQFF	TGCAGTGCTAGACCCGTTCCCGAGCAGTTCTTC
TRBD1	TRBV28	-	TRBJ1-2	CASSLLPGGNGYTF	TGTGCCAGCAGTTTATTGCCAGGGGGCAATGGCTACACCTTC
TRBD2	TRBV7-9	-	TRBJ2-3	CASSLLAGGADTQYF	TGTGCCAGCAGCTTACTTGCGGGGGGCGCAGATACGCAGTATTTT
-	TRBV5-6	-	TRBJ1-2	CASSLDVARDSAPHTF	TGTGCCAGCAGCTTGGACGTGGCGAGGGACTCGGCCCCCCACACCTTC
-	TRBV25-1	-	TRBJ1-4	CASSRPGVANEKLFF	TGTGCCAGCAGTAGGCCAGGGGTAGCTAATGAAAAACTGTTTTTT
-	TRBV28	-	TRBJ1-6	CASSLVSSYNSPLHF	TGTGCCAGCAGTTTAGTTAGCTCCTATAATTCACCCCTCCACTTT
-	TRBV27	once	TRBJ1-1	CASSFRGGPEAFF	TGTGCCAGCAGTTTTCGAGGGGGACCTGAAGCTTTCTTT
TRBD1	TRBV13	-	TRBJ2-7	CASSTDRVAVEQYF	TGTGCCAGCAGCACAGACAGGGTTGCGGTCGAGCAGTACTTC